Each of the 20 T cell receptor beta chains below was sequenced from the same sample in a study of cytomegalovirus exposure and HLA in healthy donors. 60 Vbeta and 13 Jbeta primers were used in PCR. Sequencing used immunoSEQ multiplex PCR; TCRdb keeps in-frame clones, though not all of them. This repertoire includes about 48,000 clones. Sample: PBMCs. The receptors stem from a male donor in good health and CMV-seropositive.

The rearrangement joins TRBV5-6 to TRBJ1-2; 8 bases are a match to TRBD1. Germline CDR1 is SGHDT and CDR2 is YYEEEE. This CDR3 is built from 14 residues. V gave up 2 bases and J gave up 4 bases; unmatched junction bases: 4. The CDR3 here is CASSFGTGPYGYTF. CDR3 nucleotides: TGTGCCAGCAGCTTTGGGACAGGCCCCTATGGCTACACCTTC.

The V gene is TRBV5-1, the J gene TRBJ1-1; D unclear. Germline values: CDR1 SGHRS, CDR2 YFSETQ. Deletions cut 2 bases from V and 2 bases from J, with 16 bases between. The CDR3 is 16 residues long. The CDR3 bases are TGCGCCAGCAGCTTTGTACCTGGAGAGATCAACACTGAAGCTTTCTTT. Translation: CASSFVPGEINTEAFF. The variable domain in full, completed from reference TRBV5-1 and TRBJ1-1, reads KAGVTQTPRYLIKTRGQQVTLSCSPISGHRSVSWYQQTPGQGLQFLFEYFSETQRNKGNFPGRFSGRQFSNSRSEMNVSTLELGDSALYLCASSFVPGEINTEAFFGQGTRLTVV.

This chain connects TRBV5-1 to TRBJ2-5; tentatively, D is TRBD1 (6 bases). The J call could be wrong; TRBJ2-7 is a better fit for the DNA end. The CDR3 length is 14 residues. Germline V gene lookup returns CDR1 SGHRS and CDR2 YFSETQ. The CDR3, as DNA: TGCGCCAGCAGCCAGGGGCTAACCTCCTACGAGCAGTACTTC. As protein: CASSQGLTSYEQYF.

The J gene is TRBJ2-7, the V gene TRBV9; tentatively, D is TRBD1 (6 bases). V lost 4 bases to trimming and J lost 6 bases, with 20 bases between them. Germline values: CDR1 SGDLS, CDR2 YYNGEE. The CDR3 runs to 15 residues. DNA of the CDR3: TGTGCCAGCAGCCCCCATCCGGGGCAGGGGAGCGAGCAGTACTTC. Translated, it gives CASSPHPGQGSEQYF. Based on the CDR3 plus reference TRBV9 and TRBJ2-7, the full variable domain is DSGVTQTPKHLITATGQRVTLRCSPRSGDLSVYWYQQSLDQGLQFLIQYYNGEERAKGNILERFSAQQFPDLHSELNLSSLELGDSALYFCASSPHPGQGSEQYFGPGTRLTVT.

The chain couples TRBV27 to TRBJ2-1; TRBD2 agrees at 7 bases. The CDR3 consists of 14 residues. V lost 3 bases, J lost 3 bases, and 2 bases stayed unmatched. Germline loops: CDR1 MNHEY, CDR2 SMNVEV (reference sequence). The CDR3 loop is CASSLTSSYNEQFF. CDR3 sequence (DNA): TGTGCCAGCAGTTTGACTAGCAGCTACAATGAGCAGTTCTTC.

This rearrangement joins TRBV9 to TRBJ2-1; TRBD2 is a possible D gene (6 bases). This CDR3 comprises 14 residues. The ends were cut back, 0 bases at V and 9 bases at J, with 13 bases in the middle. Per the germline V gene, CDR1 is SGDLS and CDR2 is YYNGEE. CDR3 DNA sequence: TGTGCCAGCAGCGTAGCTTCGCGGGGCGCTGAGCAGTTCTTC. It codes for CASSVASRGAEQFF.

This chain connects TRBV5-1 to TRBJ2-2; the match to TRBD1 covers 8 bases. V trimming: 7 bases; J trimming: 6 bases; junction bases outside the gene matches: 8. The CDR3 is 14 amino acids. Germline CDR1 SGHRS, CDR2 YFSETQ. The CDR3 is CASRTGSDPGELFF. The CDR3 DNA is TGCGCCAGCCGGACAGGGAGCGATCCCGGGGAGCTGTTTTTT.

The V and J genes are TRBV6-6 and TRBJ1-4, with TRBD1 identical over 7 bases. V lost 5 bases, J lost 8 bases, and 8 bases stayed unmatched. This CDR3 has 14 amino acids. From germline, CDR1 is MNHNY and CDR2 SVGAGI (reference sequence). The CDR3 sequence is CASSKGGILEKLFF. DNA for the CDR3: TGTGCCAGCAGTAAAGGGGGCATTTTAGAAAAACTGTTTTTT.

This sequence joins TRBV5-1 and TRBJ2-1; the D gene is possibly TRBD2 (6 bases). V was trimmed by 9 bases and J by 4 bases, leaving 17 bases between them. CDR3 length: 14 residues. Germline V gene data show CDR1 as SGHRS and CDR2 as YFSETQ. CDR3: CATTSGTWYNEQFF. CDR3 coding DNA: TGCGCCACCACGTCCGGGACTTGGTACAATGAGCAGTTCTTC. The full variable domain, with the rest looked up from reference TRBV5-1 and TRBJ2-1, is KAGVTQTPRYLIKTRGQQVTLSCSPISGHRSVSWYQQTPGQGLQFLFEYFSETQRNKGNFPGRFSGRQFSNSRSEMNVSTLELGDSALYLCATTSGTWYNEQFFGPGTRLTVL.

V usage is TRBV9 and J usage is TRBJ2-1; TRBD2 matches at 14 bases. Germline V CDR1 and CDR2: SGDLS, YYNGEE. Trimming removed 3 bases from V and 6 bases from J; junction bases left unmatched: 5. The CDR3 sequence is 16 residues long. The CDR3 protein is CASSGTSGGTPNEQFF. DNA for the CDR3: TGTGCCAGCAGCGGGACTAGCGGGGGGACACCCAATGAGCAGTTCTTC.

The V gene is TRBV7-7, the J gene TRBJ1-6; D is ambiguous. The CDR3 contains 15 residues. The germline V gene has CDR1 SSHAT and CDR2 FNYEAQ (reference sequence). The V gene lost 2 bases and the J gene lost 7 bases, with 12 bases spanning the gap. The CDR3 loop is CASSLPGTTNSPLHF. The CDR3 nucleotides read TGTGCCAGCAGCTTACCGGGAACAACAAATTCACCCCTCCACTTT.

The chain joins TRBV7-8 to TRBJ1-2, with D tentatively TRBD1 (5 bases). Trimming shortened V by 3 bases and J by 5 bases, and 22 bases separated the two germline ends. In germline, CDR1 is SGHVS, CDR2 FQNEAQ. The CDR3 spans 17 residues. This CDR3 reads CASSLTQGAPGQYGYTF. CDR3 sequence (DNA): TGTGCCAGCAGCTTGACCCAAGGGGCCCCGGGCCAATATGGCTACACCTTC. Based on the CDR3 plus reference TRBV7-8 and TRBJ1-2, the full variable domain is GAGVSQSPRYKVAKRGQDVALRCDPISGHVSLFWYQQALGQGPEFLTYFQNEAQLDKSGLPSDRFFAERPEGSVSTLKIQRTQQEDSAVYLCASSLTQGAPGQYGYTFGSGTRLTVV.

This chain uses TRBV11-2 with TRBJ2-7; 8 bases match TRBD1. In germline, CDR1 is SGHAT, CDR2 FQNNGV. J was trimmed by 2 bases and V by 2 bases; bases with no gene match: 8. CDR3 length: 16 amino acids. The CDR3 region has the DNA TGTGCCAGCAGCTTACCAAAGGACAGGGCTCCCTACGAGCAGTACTTC. This encodes CASSLPKDRAPYEQYF.

The chain employs TRBV5-8 and TRBJ2-2; TRBD1 might be the D (6 bases). The germline V and J ends were trimmed by 2 bases and 7 bases, with 9 bases remaining between them. This CDR3 has 13 residues. Germline CDR1 is SGHTS and CDR2 is YDEGEE. The CDR3 nucleotides read TGTGCCAGCAGCTTCAGGGGTGTCGGGGAGCTGTTTTTT. It is translated as CASSFRGVGELFF.

The rearrangement links TRBV18 to TRBJ1-1; D may be TRBD1 (5 bases). The CDR3 loop spans 14 amino acids. Trimming shortened V by 3 bases and J by 1 base, and 9 bases separated the two germline ends. Germline V gene lookup returns CDR1 KGHSH and CDR2 LQKENI. CDR3 sequence reads: CASSPYGGNTEAFF. DNA for the CDR3: TGTGCCAGCTCACCCTACGGGGGGAACACTGAAGCTTTCTTT.

The chain has TRBV11-3 and TRBJ1-3; D gene uncertain. CDR1 SGHNT and CDR2 YENEEA come from the germline V gene. V dropped 0 bases and J dropped 8 bases, with 5 bases sitting between them. CDR3 length: 12 residues. The CDR3 region has the DNA TGTGCCAGCAGCTTAGATCCGGACACCATATATTTT. Amino acids: CASSLDPDTIYF.

V is TRBV7-9 and J is TRBJ1-1; TRBD1 might be the D (5 bases). V lost 5 bases and J lost 2, with 15 bases in between. The CDR3 spans 15 residues. From germline, CDR1 is SEHNR and CDR2 FQNEAQ (reference sequence). The CDR3 DNA follows: TGTGCCAGCAGCCGAATCCAGGGATCCAACACTGAAGCTTTCTTT. This translates into CASSRIQGSNTEAFF.

This chain joins TRBV10-2 and TRBJ1-5, with D unresolved. The CDR3 extends over 14 amino acids. From germline, CDR1 is WSHSY and CDR2 SAAADI. Trimming pared 2 bases from V and 4 bases from J, leaving 9 bases between. The CDR3 reads CASSEGSGNQPQHF. CDR3 bases: TGCGCCAGCAGTGAGGGGAGCGGGAATCAGCCCCAGCATTTT.

The rearrangement uses TRBV18 and TRBJ1-1; D is unresolved. Trimming removed 1 base from V and 1 base from J, with 7 bases in between. Per germline, CDR1 KGHSH and CDR2 LQKENI. The length of the CDR3 is 14 residues. CDR3 coding DNA: TGTGCCAGCTCACCACGGGCAGAGAACACTGAAGCTTTCTTT. Translated: CASSPRAENTEAFF.

J is TRBJ1-1 and V is TRBV15; 7 bases line up with TRBD1. The CDR3 spans 14 residues. Germline V gene lookup returns CDR1 LNHNV and CDR2 YYDKDF (reference sequence). Trimming at V came to 5 bases and at J to 1 base, leaving 4 bases not matched to a gene. CDR3 sequence reads: CATSAQGSNTEAFF. CDR3 DNA: TGTGCCACCAGCGCACAGGGGTCGAACACTGAAGCTTTCTTT.